The rows below give T cell receptor beta chains drawn from one sample of a study of regulatory T cells in long-lasting Graves disease. TCRdb independently ran MiXCR on the multiplex PCR reads; one entry per CDR3 protein. The top ten clones hold roughly 41% of a sample with 500,000 to 800,000 distinct CDR3 sequences, about 30% of them seen once. The sequenced sample was peripheral blood mononuclear cells (PBMCs), obtained when the disease was refractory, from a patient treated with antithyroid drugs. These receptor sequences come from a female donor with Graves disease. The CDR3 runs from the conserved cysteine through the conserved F or W. D genes are given only for firm matches. Not all rows give a size; the values are once, few, many and, for expanded clones, a class.

size	J	D	V	DNA	CDR3
-	TRBJ2-5	-	TRBV7-6	TGTGCCAGCAGCCCGCTGACGAAAGAGACCCAGTACTTC	CASSPLTKETQYF
many	TRBJ2-7	-	TRBV20-1	TGCAGTGCTAGAGTAAAGGACGGATCCTACGAGCAGTACTTC	CSARVKDGSYEQYF
many	TRBJ1-5	-	TRBV12-3/TRBV12-4	TGTGCCAGCACGAGGGAGAACAATCAGCCCCAGCATTTT	CASTRENNQPQHF
-	TRBJ1-3	-	TRBV19	TGTGCCAGTAGTATAAGACGGGCCAATCTTGGAAACACCATATATTTT	CASSIRRANLGNTIYF
-	TRBJ1-4	TRBD1	TRBV30	TGTGCCTGGAGTCCGGGACAGGGTAACGAAAAACTGTTTTTT	CAWSPGQGNEKLFF
few	TRBJ1-6	-	TRBV10-3	TGTGCCATCAGTGAGGGACAGCAGTATAATTCACCCCTCCACTTT	CAISEGQQYNSPLHF
many	TRBJ1-1	-	TRBV3-1	TGTGCCAGCAGCCAAGGTCACTCCCTGAACACTGAAGCTTTCTTT	CASSQGHSLNTEAFF
few	TRBJ1-1	-	TRBV20-1	TGCAGTGCTTTCTTGATTGGGGCTGAAGCTTTCTTT	CSAFLIGAEAFF
-	TRBJ1-2	-	TRBV28	TGTGCCAGCAGCCCTATTGGGGAACGTTCCGGCTACACCTTC	CASSPIGERSGYTF
many	TRBJ2-5	TRBD2	TRBV6-5	TGTGCCAGCAGTTTGAGCGGGAGTATCTTAGTGGGAGAGACCCAGTACTTC	CASSLSGSILVGETQYF
-	TRBJ1-3	-	TRBV30	TGTGCCTGGAGTAATGTAGAGGCTGGAAACACCATATATTTT	CAWSNVEAGNTIYF
few	TRBJ1-1	-	TRBV20-1	TGCAGTGCTAGATCCCCTACGAGCAGGGGCACTGAAGCTTTCTTT	CSARSPTSRGTEAFF
-	TRBJ2-7	-	TRBV27	TGTGCCAGCAGTTTTAAGGGAATCGGCGGGAATAGTCCCTACGAGCAGTACTTC	CASSFKGIGGNSPYEQYF
-	TRBJ1-5	-	TRBV12-3/TRBV12-4	TGTGCCAGCAGTTATGCGCCCAGGGGCAATCAGCCCCAGCATTTT	CASSYAPRGNQPQHF
many	TRBJ2-5	TRBD2	TRBV11-2	TGTGCCAGCAGCTTACCCCTAGCGGGAGTACGCGAGACCCAGTACTTC	CASSLPLAGVRETQYF
many	TRBJ2-7	-	TRBV28	TGTGCCAGCTGGGCGGAGGGAGAGCAGTACTTC	CASWAEGEQYF
many	TRBJ1-1	-	TRBV11-2	TGTGCCAGCAGCAGCCAGGGTTGGACTGAAGCTTTCTTT	CASSSQGWTEAFF
-	TRBJ1-2	TRBD1	TRBV20-1	TGCAGTGCTAGAGATTCCAGGGGGCTAGGTGGCTACACCTTC	CSARDSRGLGGYTF
-	TRBJ1-1	-	TRBV6-1	TGTGCCAGCAGTGAAGAGGGGTCGGGCATCGGGTCGGACACTGAAGTTTTCTTT	CASSEEGSGIGSDTEVFF
few	TRBJ1-2	TRBD1	TRBV6-1	TGTGCCAGCAGTCCAGGGGACAGGGCTAACTATGGCTACACCTTC	CASSPGDRANYGYTF
-	TRBJ2-2	-	TRBV5-1	TGCGCCAGCAGGATTGGCGGTTCACGGGGCACCGGGGAGCTGCTTTTT	CASRIGGSRGTGELLF
few	TRBJ2-5	-	TRBV27	TGTGCCAGCAGTCCAAGGGGGGGCAGGTGGGAGACCCAGTACTTC	CASSPRGGRWETQYF
many	TRBJ1-1	-	TRBV7-2	TGTGCCAGCAGCTTAGTTCCGGGGGACATTGAAGCTTTCTTT	CASSLVPGDIEAFF
few	TRBJ1-2	-	TRBV29-1	TGCAGCGTTGAAGGGGGAGGATATGGCTACACCTTC	CSVEGGGYGYTF
-	TRBJ1-5	-	TRBV3-1	TGTGCCAGCAGCCAAGATCACGGGGTCCAGCCCCAGCATTTT	CASSQDHGVQPQHF
-	TRBJ2-5	-	TRBV5-6	TGTGCCAGCAGCTTGGGAGGTGGAGGGGGCGGGAAGACCCAGTACTTC	CASSLGGGGGGKTQYF
-	TRBJ2-5	TRBD2	TRBV20-1	TGCAGTGCAATAGCGGGAGGCCCACAAGAGACCCAGTACTTC	CSAIAGGPQETQYF
few	TRBJ1-5	-	TRBV6-1	TGTGCCAGCACCCAAACCTGGGATTACGGTCAGCCCCAGCATTTT	CASTQTWDYGQPQHF
-	TRBJ2-7	-	TRBV7-9	TGTGCCAGCAGAGACCGGGATCGTGGGAAGTACTTC	CASRDRDRGKYF
-	TRBJ1-1	TRBD1	TRBV5-1	TGCGCCAGCACGATAATAGGGACAGGGCTGGGGAACACTGAAGCTTTCTTT	CASTIIGTGLGNTEAFF
many	TRBJ1-2	TRBD1	TRBV6-1	TGTGCCAGCAGTAGGGACAGGGTTTTGCATGGCTACACCTTC	CASSRDRVLHGYTF
many	TRBJ1-6	-	TRBV28	TGTGCCAGCAGTTTCGCCGATTTCTATAATTCACCCCTCCACTTT	CASSFADFYNSPLHF
-	TRBJ2-3	-	TRBV3-1	TGTGCCAGCAGCCAAGATCGCCTAGATACGCAGTATTTT	CASSQDRLDTQYF
few	TRBJ2-7	TRBD2	TRBV20-1	TGCAGTGCTAGAAGGTATGGAGCTAGCGGGAGTTACGAGCAGTACTTC	CSARRYGASGSYEQYF
-	TRBJ1-2	TRBD1	TRBV29-1	TGCAGCGTTCCTCAGGGGGCGAACTATGGCTACACCTTC	CSVPQGANYGYTF
-	TRBJ1-4	-	TRBV5-5	TGTGCCAGCAGCTTGGCCGCACGGCCGCTTGGTGAAAAACTGTTTTTT	CASSLAARPLGEKLFF
many	TRBJ1-2	-	TRBV2	TGTGCCAGCATGGCAGGGGCTATCTATGGCTACACCTTC	CASMAGAIYGYTF
few	TRBJ2-4	-	TRBV20-1	TGCAGTGCTAGCCCGGCTCCTCTAGCCAAAAACATTCAGTACTTC	CSASPAPLAKNIQYF
many	TRBJ1-1	-	TRBV11-3	TGTGCCAGCAGCTACGACAGAGGCGAAGCTTTCTTT	CASSYDRGEAFF
-	TRBJ2-6	-	TRBV20-1	TGCAGTGCTCCGACGGGCTCTGGGGCCAACGTCCTGACTTTC	CSAPTGSGANVLTF
-	TRBJ1-5	-	TRBV20-1	TGCAGTGCTCGGGTCCCTTCAAATCAGCCCCAGCATTTT	CSARVPSNQPQHF
-	TRBJ2-2	TRBD2	TRBV9	TGTGCCAGCAGCGTAGTTGCGGGAGACACCGGGGAGCTGTTTTTT	CASSVVAGDTGELFF
once	TRBJ1-6	-	TRBV19	TGTGCCAGTAGCCCGAGGAATTCACCCCTCCACTTT	CASSPRNSPLHF
-	TRBJ1-1	-	TRBV19	TGTGCCAGTAGTAGCCTCTCGGAGTTCGGGGCTTTCTTT	CASSSLSEFGAFF
-	TRBJ1-5	-	TRBV30	TGTGCCTGGAGCGAGGGTTTGCGGACGAATCAGCCCCAGCATTTT	CAWSEGLRTNQPQHF
-	TRBJ1-2	TRBD1	TRBV19	TGTGCCAGTAAGCAGGGGGCGTATGGCTACACCTTC	CASKQGAYGYTF
-	TRBJ1-1	-	TRBV6-1	TGTGCCAGCACGGACGGGTTGGGGGCTTTCTTT	CASTDGLGAFF
-	TRBJ1-1	-	TRBV10-2	TGCGCCAGCAGTGAGAGTCAGAGGGGCACTGAAGCTTTCTTT	CASSESQRGTEAFF
many	TRBJ1-1	TRBD1	TRBV28	TGTGCCAGCAGTCCCTCCGGGACAGAGAACACTGAAGCTTTCTTT	CASSPSGTENTEAFF
-	TRBJ1-5	TRBD1	TRBV2	TGTGCCAGCAGTGAAGAAGGGACAGGGCGGCCCCAGCATTTT	CASSEEGTGRPQHF
-	TRBJ1-1	-	TRBV19	TGTGCCAGTAGTATAGATCTTGGACAAGAAGCTTTCTTT	CASSIDLGQEAFF
many	TRBJ2-7	-	TRBV6-1	TGTGCCAGCAGTGAATCGGGCTACGAGCAGTACTTC	CASSESGYEQYF
few	TRBJ1-6	-	TRBV20-1	TGCAGTGCTAGTCCAGGGTCGGGATCACCCCTCCACTTT	CSASPGSGSPLHF
-	TRBJ2-5	TRBD1	TRBV6-1	TGTGCCAGCAGTGCGGACAGGGGTTTGTTAGAGACCCAGTACTTC	CASSADRGLLETQYF
few	TRBJ1-1	-	TRBV6-5	TGTGCCAGCAGTTACTCCCTCCGGAACACTGAAGCTTTCTTT	CASSYSLRNTEAFF
many	TRBJ2-7	TRBD2	TRBV2	TGTGCCAGCAGCGCTTTAGCGGGAGGGTCCTACGAGCAGTACTTC	CASSALAGGSYEQYF
-	TRBJ2-7	TRBD1	TRBV20-1	TGCAGTGCTTTGACAGGGGCCTACGAGCAGTACTTC	CSALTGAYEQYF
few	TRBJ1-3	-	TRBV27	TGTGCCAGCAGTGACGGTGTCTCTGGAAACACCATATATTTT	CASSDGVSGNTIYF